These T cell receptor beta chains were read from a single sample in a study of blood T cells in healthy people across ages. TCRdb processed the 5' RACE reads anew with MiXCR; each CDR3 protein has one entry. The sample yields 600,000 to 650,000 distinct CDR3 sequences, 45% to 65% seen once. Sequenced material: blood. Receptors were obtained from a man aged 55 to 70 in good health. The CDR3 runs from the conserved cysteine through the conserved F or W. Each record gives: clone size, D gene, CDR3 length, J gene, V gene, CDR3 protein, CDR3 DNA. A D gene is named only where the DNA matches it firmly. Rows may omit the clone size; those that give it use once, few, many or a size class.

-,-,15,TRBJ2-1,TRBV27,CASSWRPGANNEQFF,TGTGCCAGCAGCTGGCGCCCCGGGGCCAACAATGAGCAGTTCTTC
-,-,13,TRBJ2-7,TRBV29-1,CSVAWGGLLEQYF,TGCAGCGTTGCTTGGGGGGGCCTCCTCGAGCAGTACTTC
many,-,14,TRBJ2-1,TRBV6-5,CASRDRSSYNEQFF,TGTGCCAGCAGAGACAGGAGCTCCTACAATGAGCAGTTCTTC
few,-,17,TRBJ1-2,TRBV18,CASSPDRSLLINYGYTF,TGTGCCAGCTCCCCGGACAGAAGCCTACTAATAAACTATGGCTACACCTTC
-,-,14,TRBJ2-5,TRBV6-5,CASSDGRNKETQYF,TGTGCCAGCAGTGATGGACGAAACAAAGAGACCCAGTACTTC
-,TRBD1,13,TRBJ1-4,TRBV18,CASSPQGGEKLFF,TGTGCCAGCTCACCCCAGGGGGGCGAAAAACTGTTTTTT
-,TRBD2,18,TRBJ2-3,TRBV7-2,CASSFVPPRLAGTDTQYF,TGTGCCAGCAGCTTTGTACCCCCGCGACTAGCGGGCACAGATACGCAGTATTTT
once,TRBD2,16,TRBJ2-1,TRBV9,CASSVATTSASNEQFF,TGTGCCAGCAGCGTAGCTACGACTAGCGCAAGCAATGAGCAGTTCTTC
few,-,15,TRBJ2-7,TRBV20-1,CSARDRQGGIYEQYF,TGCAGTGCTAGAGATCGACAGGGAGGGATCTACGAGCAGTACTTC
-,-,15,TRBJ1-4,TRBV20-1,CSAPPGGATNEKLFF,TGCAGTGCCCCCCCGGGGGGAGCGACTAATGAAAAACTGTTTTTT
-,-,14,TRBJ2-3,TRBV11-2,CASSVDQATDTQYF,TGTGCCAGCAGCGTAGACCAGGCCACAGATACGCAGTATTTT
once,-,16,TRBJ1-6,TRBV6-5,CASSNPRDKGNSPLHF,TGTGCCAGCAGTAACCCCCGGGACAAAGGAAATTCACCCCTCCACTTT
-,TRBD1,13,TRBJ2-5,TRBV20-1,CSAGDRVGETQYF,TGCAGTGCTGGGGACAGGGTCGGGGAGACCCAGTACTTC
once,-,12,TRBJ1-2,TRBV12-3/TRBV12-4,CASTMTDYGYTF,TGTGCCAGCACCATGACAGACTATGGCTACACCTTC
-,-,13,TRBJ1-6,TRBV7-9,CASERSFHSPLHF,TGTGCCAGCGAGCGATCTTTCCATTCACCCCTCCACTTT
few,-,15,TRBJ1-4,TRBV2,CASSVDGQPNEKLFF,TGTGCCAGCAGTGTCGATGGTCAGCCCAATGAAAAACTGTTTTTT
-,-,14,TRBJ2-5,TRBV5-1,CASSIPGGTETQYF,TGCGCCAGCAGCATTCCCGGGGGCACGGAGACCCAGTACTTC
few,TRBD1,14,TRBJ2-7,TRBV20-1,CSARGTGSSYEQYF,TGCAGTGCTAGAGGGACAGGCAGCTCCTACGAGCAGTACTTC
-,-,14,TRBJ2-4,TRBV7-9,CASGPSGDGYIQYF,TGTGCCAGCGGCCCTTCAGGGGATGGATACATTCAGTACTTC
-,-,16,TRBJ2-2,TRBV3-1,CASSQDPYTATGELFF,TGTGCCAGCAGCCAAGACCCCTATACAGCGACCGGGGAGCTGTTTTTT
-,TRBD2,16,TRBJ2-1,TRBV5-1,CASSLTLAGEHNEQFF,TGCGCCAGCAGCTTGACCCTAGCGGGGGAGCACAATGAGCAGTTCTTC
once,-,16,TRBJ2-1,TRBV5-1,CASSSRLDSSYNEQFF,TGCGCCAGCAGCTCGAGACTAGATAGCTCCTACAATGAGCAGTTCTTC
few,TRBD1,13,TRBJ1-2,TRBV2,CATSGTGNYGYTF,TGTGCCACCTCCGGGACAGGGAACTATGGCTACACCTTC
-,TRBD2,19,TRBJ2-7,TRBV7-2,CASSLIGTIGTSGKYEQYF,TGTGCCAGCAGCTTAATCGGTACGATAGGGACTAGCGGTAAATACGAGCAGTACTTC
-,-,13,TRBJ1-1,TRBV10-2,CASSESRGTEAFF,TGCGCCAGCAGTGAGTCAAGGGGCACTGAAGCTTTCTTT
-,TRBD1,16,TRBJ2-5,TRBV9,CASSGSGDRGQETQYF,TGTGCCAGCAGCGGGTCAGGCGACAGGGGCCAAGAGACCCAGTACTTC
-,-,14,TRBJ2-5,TRBV20-1,CSARPSDFRETQYF,TGCAGTGCTAGACCTAGCGATTTCAGAGAGACCCAGTACTTC
few,-,13,TRBJ2-1,TRBV5-1,CASGTGSGNEQFF,TGCGCCAGCGGTACAGGATCGGGCAATGAGCAGTTCTTC
-,TRBD1,16,TRBJ2-1,TRBV28,CASSLRQGGLPHEQFF,TGTGCCAGCAGTTTGCGACAGGGGGGGCTCCCTCATGAGCAGTTCTTC
-,-,16,TRBJ2-5,TRBV5-1,CASSLAGTFGAETQYF,TGCGCCAGCAGCTTGGCCGGCACTTTCGGTGCGGAGACCCAGTACTTC
-,-,16,TRBJ1-6,TRBV27,CASRPEGSSYNSPLHF,TGTGCCAGCAGGCCCGAGGGGTCCTCCTATAATTCACCCCTCCACTTT
few,-,13,TRBJ2-1,TRBV6-6,CASSYSRVGEQFF,TGTGCCAGCAGTTACTCGAGGGTGGGTGAGCAGTTCTTC
-,TRBD2,15,TRBJ2-4,TRBV13,CASSGGTIAKNIQYF,TGTGCCAGCAGCGGGGGGACTATCGCCAAAAACATTCAGTACTTC
-,TRBD2,18,TRBJ2-1,TRBV4-1,CASRNHQGLAGSYNEQFF,TGCGCCAGCAGGAATCACCAAGGACTAGCGGGCTCCTACAATGAGCAGTTCTTC
-,-,12,TRBJ1-1,TRBV6-6,CASSPRDTEAFF,TGTGCCAGCAGTCCCCGGGACACTGAAGCTTTCTTT
-,-,13,TRBJ2-1,TRBV20-1,CSARGAWDNEQFF,TGCAGTGCTAGGGGGGCCTGGGACAATGAGCAGTTCTTC
-,-,16,TRBJ2-1,TRBV7-6,CASSLAGGFSYNEQFF,TGTGCCAGCAGCTTAGCGGGGGGCTTCTCCTACAATGAGCAGTTCTTC
-,-,14,TRBJ2-5,TRBV2,CASSEPWGAGEQYF,TGTGCCAGCAGTGAACCATGGGGGGCTGGAGAGCAGTACTTC
-,-,14,TRBJ2-5,TRBV7-9,CASSLAASGETQYF,TGTGCCAGCAGCTTAGCGGCTAGTGGGGAGACCCAGTACTTC
-,-,16,TRBJ2-3,TRBV5-1,CASSLEGLASTDTQYF,TGCGCCAGCAGCTTGGAAGGGCTAGCTAGCACAGATACGCAGTATTTT
-,-,13,TRBJ1-4,TRBV12-3/TRBV12-4,CASSLQGNEKLFF,TGTGCCAGCAGCTTGCAGGGAAATGAAAAACTGTTTTTT
-,TRBD1,14,TRBJ2-1,TRBV20-1,CSASRDRASNEQFF,TGCAGTGCTAGCCGGGACAGGGCTTCCAATGAGCAGTTCTTC
-,-,19,TRBJ2-2,TRBV7-9,CASSTRDLKVGAITGELFF,TGTGCCAGCAGCACCCGGGACCTAAAAGTGGGCGCGATTACCGGGGAGCTGTTTTTT
-,TRBD1,13,TRBJ1-1,TRBV29-1,CSAGQGVGTEAFF,TGCAGCGCCGGACAGGGGGTTGGGACTGAAGCTTTCTTT
-,-,16,TRBJ2-1,TRBV11-2,CASSLDRSSSYNEQFF,TGTGCCAGCAGCTTAGACCGGAGTTCCTCGTACAATGAGCAGTTCTTC
-,TRBD1,18,TRBJ1-2,TRBV5-1,CASSLAGQADAFNYGYTF,TGCGCCAGCAGCTTGGCGGGACAGGCCGATGCATTTAACTATGGCTACACCTTC
-,-,13,TRBJ1-1,TRBV18,CASSPALNTEAFF,TGTGCCAGCTCACCTGCATTGAACACTGAAGCTTTCTTT
once,-,13,TRBJ2-3,TRBV4-1,CASSQRLPDTQYF,TGCGCCAGCAGCCAACGATTGCCAGATACGCAGTATTTT
-,TRBD2,14,TRBJ2-3,TRBV20-1,CSARSASGPDTQYF,TGCAGTGCTAGAAGCGCTAGCGGGCCCGATACGCAGTATTTT
-,TRBD2,17,TRBJ2-3,TRBV3-1,CASSQVHDSGRADTQYF,TGTGCCAGCAGCCAAGTCCACGACAGTGGGAGGGCAGATACGCAGTATTTT
-,-,15,TRBJ2-7,TRBV3-1,CASSQDRRRSYEQYF,TGTGCCAGCAGCCAAGACAGGAGGCGTTCCTACGAGCAGTACTTC
-,-,12,TRBJ1-2,TRBV29-1,CSVESANYGYTF,TGCAGCGTTGAGAGTGCTAACTATGGCTACACCTTC